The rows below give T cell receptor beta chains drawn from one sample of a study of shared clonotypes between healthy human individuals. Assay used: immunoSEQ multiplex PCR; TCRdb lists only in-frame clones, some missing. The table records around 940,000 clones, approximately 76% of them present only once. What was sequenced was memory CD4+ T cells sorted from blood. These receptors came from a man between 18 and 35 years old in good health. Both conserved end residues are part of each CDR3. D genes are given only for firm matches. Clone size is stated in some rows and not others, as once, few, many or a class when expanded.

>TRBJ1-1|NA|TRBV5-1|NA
CASSLGGVNTEAFF
TGCGCCAGCAGCTTGGGAGGGGTGAACACTGAAGCTTTCTTT
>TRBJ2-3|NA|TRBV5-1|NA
CASSIISTDTQYF
TGCGCCAGCAGCATTATTTCCACAGATACGCAGTATTTT
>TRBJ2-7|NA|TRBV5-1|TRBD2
CASSMQAGENEQYF
TGCGCCAGCAGCATGCAAGCGGGAGAAAACGAGCAGTACTTC
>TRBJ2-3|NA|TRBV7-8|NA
CASSQKQGGSTDTQYF
TGTGCCAGCAGCCAAAAACAGGGGGGGAGCACAGATACGCAGTATTTT
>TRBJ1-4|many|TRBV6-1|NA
CASSEGVREKLFF
TGTGCCAGCAGTGAGGGGGTTCGGGAAAAACTGTTTTTT
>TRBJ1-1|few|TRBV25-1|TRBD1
CASRQGGDTEAFF
TGTGCCAGCAGACAGGGGGGGGACACTGAAGCTTTCTTT
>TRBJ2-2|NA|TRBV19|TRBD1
CASSTQGVGELFF
TGTGCCAGTAGTACACAGGGGGTCGGGGAGCTGTTTTTT
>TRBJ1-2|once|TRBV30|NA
CAWSVGRGDGYTF
TGTGCCTGGAGTGTAGGTAGGGGAGACGGCTACACCTTC
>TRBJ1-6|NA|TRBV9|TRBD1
CASSVIPDRFNSPLHF
TGTGCCAGCAGCGTAATCCCGGACAGGTTTAATTCACCCCTCCACTTT
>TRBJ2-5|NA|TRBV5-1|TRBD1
CASSLGQGGETQYF
TGCGCCAGCAGCTTGGGACAGGGTGGAGAGACCCAGTACTTC
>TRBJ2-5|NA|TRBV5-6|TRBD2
CASGIAGGEETQYF
TGTGCCAGCGGGATAGCGGGAGGCGAAGAGACCCAGTACTTC